This T cell receptor beta chain was sequenced in a study of blood T cell repertoires in COVID-19. Looking at the study overall: The study drew acute and convalescent COVID-19 samples from the United States, Italy and Spain. From T cells, B-cell-depleted T cells, or PBMCs came the material, which was cDNA or gDNA.

Recruits, aged roughly 18 to 100 years, lived in 25 or so US areas. Two negative PCRs, clearance, or symptom resolution were required of recovered Cohort 3 donors. CDR1 and CDR2 (germline): LGHNA, YSLEER. J lost 11 bases, V lost 3 bases, and 12 bases had no gene match. CDR3 length equals 15 residues. TCRdb's copy holds only in-frame clones and misses some; the assay was immunoSEQ multiplex PCR. The table has hundreds of thousands of clones, 80% to 90% seen once. This sequence joins TRBV4-3 and TRBJ2-7, with TRBD2 matching over 11 bases. The TCR was taken from a woman aged 18-30 years who had recovered from COVID-19. The sample comprised PBMCs or T cells enriched from blood (not recorded which). The CDR3 sequence: CASSQGAGTSGGKYF. The CDR3 nucleotides are TGCGCCAGCAGCCAGGGGGCAGGGACTAGCGGAGGGAAGTACTTC.